This T cell receptor beta chain comes out of a study of technical replicates of blood from several donors. Produced via immunoSEQ multiplex PCR; TCRdb's table is partial and in-frame only. The sample lists approximately 90,000 clones, roughly 96% seen once, with 0.26% in the top ten. Germline CDR1 reads MGHRA; CDR2 reads YSYEKL. The V end lost 0 bases, the J end lost 4 bases, and 15 bases lay between the germline ends. The CDR3 consists of 16 residues. Source material: T cells isolated from PBMCs. The sequence came from a human donor in good health. The rearrangement joins TRBV4-1 to TRBJ1-1; tentatively, D is TRBD1 (6 bases). Written as DNA, the CDR3 is TGCGCCAGCAGCCAAGACCCGACAGGCGAGAGCACTGAAGCTTTCTTT. This codes for CASSQDPTGESTEAFF.